This entry concerns a single TCR beta chain. Assay used: immunoSEQ multiplex PCR; TCRdb lists only in-frame clones, some missing. The sample carries under 350,000 clones, 70% to 90% recorded once. This entry is derived from a study of blood T cell repertoires in COVID-19. The wider study: Collection of acute and convalescent COVID-19 samples took place in the United States, Italy and Spain. The cDNA or gDNA used as material had been derived from T cells, B-cell-depleted T cells, or PBMCs.

From germline, CDR1 is LNHDA and CDR2 SQIVND (reference sequence). The CDR3 contains 14 residues. Losses at the gene ends were 6 bases for V and 6 bases for J; bases not matched to a gene: 7. The gene calls are TRBV19 and TRBJ2-4; 8 bases agree with TRBD2. Input material: peripheral blood. This receptor was obtained from an older woman with acute or convalescent COVID-19. CDR3 loop: CASSTRGGINIQYF. CDR3 sequence (DNA): TGTGCCAGTAGCACCCGGGGGGGAATAAACATTCAGTACTTC. The full variable domain, completed using reference TRBV19 and TRBJ2-4, is DGGITQSPKYLFRKEGQNVTLSCEQNLNHDAMYWYRQDPGQGLRLIYYSQIVNDFQKGDIAEGYSVSREKKESFPLTVTSAQKNPTAFYLCASSTRGGINIQYFGAGTRLSVL.